These 18 T cell receptor beta chains share one sample of origin, sequenced in a study of cytomegalovirus exposure and HLA in healthy donors. The PCR contained 60 Vbeta and 13 Jbeta primers. Libraries were prepared by immunoSEQ multiplex PCR; TCRdb keeps only in-frame clonotypes and omits some of them. The table lists about 130,000 clones, about 79% of them singletons. The sequenced material came from PBMCs. The source is a man in his fifties in good health and CMV-seronegative.

The chain carries TRBV15 and TRBJ2-1, with 14 bases identical to TRBD2. The CDR3 consists of 16 residues. Germline CDR1 LNHNV, CDR2 YYDKDF (reference sequence). V was clipped by 5 bases and J by 8 bases; unmatched bases: 8. Written as DNA, the CDR3 is TGTGCCACCAGCTCCCGACTAGCGGGGGGGCTCGATGAGCAGTTCTTC. Its protein is CATSSRLAGGLDEQFF. Full variable domain (rest looked up from reference TRBV15 and TRBJ2-1): DAMVIQNPRYQVTQFGKPVTLSCSQTLNHNVMYWYQQKSSQAPKLLFHYYDKDFNNEADTPDNFQSRRPNTSFCFLDIRSPGLGDTAMYLCATSSRLAGGLDEQFFGPGTRLTVL.

The rearrangement links TRBV7-2 to TRBJ2-2; D is possibly TRBD1 (6 bases). This CDR3 has 14 residues. CDR1 SGHTA and CDR2 FQGNSA come from the germline V gene. Trimming removed 1 base at V and 6 bases at J, with 9 bases between. This CDR3 reads CASSLVSGAGELFF. CDR3 in DNA: TGTGCCAGCAGCTTAGTATCAGGGGCCGGGGAGCTGTTTTTT.

The CDR3 DNA reads TGTGCCAGCAGTGACCTACGGACTAGCGGGGGAGATACGCAGTATTTT. Translated, it gives CASSDLRTSGGDTQYF. The genes are TRBV6-1 and TRBJ2-3; 13 bases align to TRBD2. From germline, CDR1 is MNHNS and CDR2 SASEGT. The V segment lost 3 bases and the J segment 5 bases; nucleotides outside the gene matches: 5. The CDR3 runs to 16 residues.

This chain joins TRBV7-9 and TRBJ2-1, with TRBD2 matching 10 bases. The CDR3 runs to 18 residues. The V segment lost 0 bases and the J segment 2 bases; nucleotides outside the gene matches: 7. Germline V gene data show CDR1 as SEHNR and CDR2 as FQNEAQ (reference sequence). The CDR3 sequence: CASSLASAAGGPYNEQFF. In DNA form, the CDR3 reads TGTGCCAGCAGCTTAGCCTCGGCAGCGGGAGGGCCCTACAATGAGCAGTTCTTC.

The chain is built from TRBV9 and TRBJ1-1; D remains ambiguous. The V end was cut by 0 bases, the J end by 4 bases, with 10 bases between. The germline V gene has CDR1 SGDLS and CDR2 YYNGEE. This CDR3 contains 14 residues. For the CDR3, the DNA is TGTGCCAGCAGCGTAGAACCAGACTCCACTGAAGCTTTCTTT. Protein sequence: CASSVEPDSTEAFF.

The chain couples TRBV5-8 to TRBJ1-1, with 7 bases identical to TRBD1. Germline CDR1 is SGHTS and CDR2 is YDEGEE. This CDR3 region has 15 residues. Unmatched junction bases numbered 6, after V lost 0 bases and J lost 4 bases. CDR3 residues: CASSLGQGGFTEAFF. CDR3 coding DNA: TGTGCCAGCAGCTTGGGACAAGGGGGCTTCACTGAAGCTTTCTTT.

In its sample, this clone was seen a few times. CDR3 coding DNA: TGTGCCAGCAGCGTAGAAGGCGTAAGGGGACTAGCGGGGGGAGGAGAGACCCAGTACTTC. It encodes CASSVEGVRGLAGGGETQYF. The chain employs TRBV9 and TRBJ2-5; TRBD2 aligns across 15 bases. With 0 bases clipped from V and 4 bases from J, the junction kept 13 bases outside the gene matches. CDR1 SGDLS and CDR2 YYNGEE come from the germline V gene. This CDR3 region has 20 residues. Supplemented by reference TRBV9 and TRBJ2-5, the full variable domain reads DSGVTQTPKHLITATGQRVTLRCSPRSGDLSVYWYQQSLDQGLQFLIQYYNGEERAKGNILERFSAQQFPDLHSELNLSSLELGDSALYFCASSVEGVRGLAGGGETQYFGPGTRLLVL.

This clone was found many times. The chain is built from TRBV5-6 and TRBJ2-1; the match to TRBD2 covers 7 bases. Germline V lookup: CDR1 SGHDT, CDR2 YYEEEE. V was pared by 0 bases and J by 5 bases, with 11 bases of the junction left unmatched. The CDR3 spans 17 residues. CDR3: CASSLGMTGGPDNEQFF. The CDR3 DNA is TGTGCCAGCAGCTTGGGGATGACGGGAGGACCCGACAATGAGCAGTTCTTC.

V usage is TRBV7-8 and J usage is TRBJ2-7, with D possibly TRBD2 on 6 matching bases. This CDR3 is built from 13 residues. Germline V gene sequence: CDR1 SGHVS, CDR2 FQNEAQ. Trimming took off 3 bases at V and 5 bases at J, with 11 bases between the two ends. CDR3 protein: CASSFRGIHEQYV. The CDR3 DNA follows: TGTGCCAGCAGCTTCCGGGGGATTCACGAGCAGTACGTC.

V gene TRBV6-4 combines with J gene TRBJ2-2, with D perhaps TRBD1 (6 bases). This CDR3 region has 15 residues. Germline CDR1 is MRHNA and CDR2 is SNTAGT. V was cut by 5 bases and J by 0 bases, with 10 bases left in between. The DNA for the CDR3 is TGTGCCAGCAGTCAGCAGGGGTCGAACACCGGGGAGCTGTTTTTT. This sequence encodes CASSQQGSNTGELFF.

Comments on this clone: A read error may account for a junction end that differs from germline. The gene calls are TRBV7-9 and TRBJ1-2, with 7 bases that match TRBD1. CDR3 size: 14 residues. Germline V CDR1 and CDR2: SEHNR, FQNEAQ (reference sequence). CDR3 nucleotide sequence: TGTTCCAGCAGCTTATCGGAGGGGGCGCGGGGCTACACCTTC. Translating gives CSSSLSEGARGYTF.

This sequence joins TRBV15 and TRBJ1-5; 8 bases are shared with TRBD1. Germline V gene data show CDR1 as LNHNV and CDR2 as YYDKDF (reference sequence). V trimming: 0 bases; J trimming: 7 bases; junction bases outside the gene matches: 14. This CDR3 contains 18 residues. CDR3 nucleotide sequence: TGTGCCACCAGCAGAGATCTGGGGGGTGGGACAGGTGAACAGCCCCAGCATTTT. Translating gives CATSRDLGGGTGEQPQHF.

V is TRBV19 and J is TRBJ2-1; 8 nucleotides line up with TRBD2. V was pared by 8 bases and J by 5 bases, with 2 bases of the junction left unmatched. The CDR3 spans 12 residues. The V gene's germline CDR1 is LNHDA and CDR2 SQIVND (reference sequence). CDR3 region: CASRRGDNEQFF. CDR3 nucleotides: TGTGCCAGTCGGCGGGGGGACAATGAGCAGTTCTTC.

The rearrangement links TRBV6-1 to TRBJ1-4, with D uncertain. The CDR3 is 12 amino acids. The germline V and J ends were trimmed by 8 bases and 7 bases, with 11 bases remaining between them. The germline V gene has CDR1 MNHNS and CDR2 SASEGT. CDR3 amino acids: CASGRGSEKLFF. In DNA form, the CDR3 reads TGTGCCAGCGGACGCGGGTCTGAAAAACTGTTTTTT.

The chain carries TRBV7-2 and TRBJ2-5; TRBD2 might be the D (6 bases). The tail of the sequence fits TRBJ2-7 better, so the J call may be wrong. Germline V CDR1 and CDR2: SGHTA, FQGNSA. The CDR3 has 15 residues. The CDR3 here is CASSSPGTDSYEQYF. CDR3 in DNA: TGTGCCAGCAGCTCCCCCGGGACTGACTCCTACGAGCAGTACTTC.

This chain joins TRBV7-2 and TRBJ2-2; 7 nucleotides match TRBD2. The CDR3 sequence is 14 residues long. V shed 4 bases, J shed 6 bases, and the junction held 5 bases outside the gene matches. Germline V CDR1 and CDR2: SGHTA, FQGNSA. The CDR3 loop is CASSWGGRAGELFF. CDR3 nucleotide sequence: TGTGCCAGCAGCTGGGGGGGAAGGGCCGGGGAGCTGTTTTTT.

This clone has just a few counts. For the CDR3, the DNA is TGTGCCAGCAGCTTAGGGGTAGGGGTGAGCGAGCAGTACGTC. Its protein product is CASSLGVGVSEQYV. The chain couples TRBV11-1 to TRBJ2-7; tentatively, D is TRBD1 (5 bases). Germline V gene sequence: CDR1 SGHAT, CDR2 FQDESV (reference sequence). V lost 1 base and J lost 6, with 13 bases in between. The CDR3 extends over 14 amino acids.

CDR3 in DNA: TGTGCCAGCAGCGTAGGTTGGGGCAGGGGAACCCAGAGCAACTATGGCTACACCTTC. This codes for CASSVGWGRGTQSNYGYTF. The chain is built from TRBV9 and TRBJ1-2; possible D gene TRBD1, 6 bases. CDR3 size: 19 residues. Germline lookup yields CDR1 SGDLS and CDR2 YYNGEE. Trimming took 0 bases from V and 2 from J, leaving 23 bases between them.